What follows is one T cell receptor beta chain and its context. Antigen specificity is unknown. The sample's treatment: 10-day PBMC culture with coronavirus spike peptide pools or control peptides (ViraFEST assay). This record belongs to a study of vaccination and CD4 T cells after COVID-19. Study details: The study collected post-vaccine samples a median around 70 days after dose two, with a range of 14 to 241.

This CDR3 region has 19 residues. The germline V gene has CDR1 SGHAT and CDR2 FQDESV (reference sequence). V gave up 4 bases and J gave up 2 bases, with 21 bases separating them. The Oncomine TCR Beta short-read assay generated sequence data from the DNA of cultured CD4+ T cells. TCRdb re-called the PCR reads with MiXCR, one entry per CDR3 protein. The table lists about 20,000 distinct CDR3 sequences, 45% to 70% of them singletons. This chain links TRBV11-1 with TRBJ2-6; a possible D gene is TRBD1 (7 bases). The receptor was isolated from a human donor who had recovered from COVID-19. The sample consisted of CD4+ T cells from blood, cultured in vitro. CDR3 region: CASSSTRGDGSTGANVLTF. The CDR3 bases are TGTGCCAGCAGCTCAACCAGGGGGGACGGATCGACTGGGGCCAACGTCCTGACTTTC.